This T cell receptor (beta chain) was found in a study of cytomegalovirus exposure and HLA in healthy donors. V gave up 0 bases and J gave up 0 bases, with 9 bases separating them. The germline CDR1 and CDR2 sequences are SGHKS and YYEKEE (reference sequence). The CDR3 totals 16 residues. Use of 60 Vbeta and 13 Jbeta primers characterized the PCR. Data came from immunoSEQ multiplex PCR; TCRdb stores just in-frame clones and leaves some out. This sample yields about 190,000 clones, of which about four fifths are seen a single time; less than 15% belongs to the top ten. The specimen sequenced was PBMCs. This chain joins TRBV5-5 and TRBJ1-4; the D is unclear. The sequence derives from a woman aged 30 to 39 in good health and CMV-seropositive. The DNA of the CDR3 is TGTGCCAGCAGCTTGGTCTTCCCGGCAACTAATGAAAAACTGTTTTTT. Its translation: CASSLVFPATNEKLFF. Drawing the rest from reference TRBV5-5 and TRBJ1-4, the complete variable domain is DAGVTQSPTHLIKTRGQQVTLRCSPISGHKSVSWYQQVLGQGPQFIFQYYEKEERGRGNFPDRFSARQFPNYSSELNVNALLLGDSALYLCASSLVFPATNEKLFFGSGTQLSVL.